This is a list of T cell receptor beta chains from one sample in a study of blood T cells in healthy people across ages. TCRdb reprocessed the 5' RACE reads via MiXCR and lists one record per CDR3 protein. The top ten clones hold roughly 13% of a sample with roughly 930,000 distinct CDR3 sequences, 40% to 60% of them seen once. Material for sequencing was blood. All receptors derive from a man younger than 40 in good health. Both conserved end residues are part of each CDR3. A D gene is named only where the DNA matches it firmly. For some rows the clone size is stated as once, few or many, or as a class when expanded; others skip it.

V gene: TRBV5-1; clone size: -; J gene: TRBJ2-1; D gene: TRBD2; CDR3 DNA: TGCGCCAGCAGCTTGGCTAGCGGGGGTACGGACAATGAGCAGTTCTTC; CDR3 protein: CASSLASGGTDNEQFF
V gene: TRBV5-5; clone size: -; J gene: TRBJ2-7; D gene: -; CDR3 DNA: TGTGCCAGCAGCCAGACGGGGGAATACAATGAGCAGTACTTC; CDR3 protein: CASSQTGEYNEQYF
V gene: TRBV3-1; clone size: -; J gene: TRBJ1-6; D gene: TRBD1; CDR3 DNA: TGTGCCAGCAGCTACAGGGGGAGGAATTCACCCCTCCACTTT; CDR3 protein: CASSYRGRNSPLHF
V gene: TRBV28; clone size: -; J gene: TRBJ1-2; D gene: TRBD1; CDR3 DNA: TGTGCCAGCCAAGGGACAGGGGGCAATGACTATGGCTACACCTTC; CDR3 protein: CASQGTGGNDYGYTF
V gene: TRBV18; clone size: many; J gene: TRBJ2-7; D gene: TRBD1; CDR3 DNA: TGTGCCAGCTCACTCCTGACAGGGGGCTCCTACGAGCAGTACTTC; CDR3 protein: CASSLLTGGSYEQYF
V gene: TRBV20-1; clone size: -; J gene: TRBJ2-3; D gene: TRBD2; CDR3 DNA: TGCAGTGCTAGAGATCCAGAGCGGGGGGCCACAGATACGCAGTATTTT; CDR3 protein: CSARDPERGATDTQYF
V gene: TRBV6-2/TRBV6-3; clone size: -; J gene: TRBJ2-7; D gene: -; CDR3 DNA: TGTGCCAGCAGCGGTATCGGGCTCCCCTACGAGCAGTACTTC; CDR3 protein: CASSGIGLPYEQYF
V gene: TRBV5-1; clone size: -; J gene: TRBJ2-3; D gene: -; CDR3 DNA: TGCGCCAGCAGCTTGGACGGGGCGCCCACAGATACGCAGTATTTT; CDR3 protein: CASSLDGAPTDTQYF
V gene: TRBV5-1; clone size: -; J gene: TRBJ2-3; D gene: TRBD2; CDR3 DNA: TGCGCCAGCAGCCCCGGGGGGGCGGATTCAGGTACGCAGTATTTT; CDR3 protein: CASSPGGADSGTQYF
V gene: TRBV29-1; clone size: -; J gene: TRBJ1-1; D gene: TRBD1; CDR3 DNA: TGCCGCGCCTCGGGACAGCGCACTGAAGCTTTCTTT; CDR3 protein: CRASGQRTEAFF
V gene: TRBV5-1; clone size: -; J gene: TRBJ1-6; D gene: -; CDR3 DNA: TGCGCCAGCAGCTTTTATCTTAATTCACCCCTCCACTTT; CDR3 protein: CASSFYLNSPLHF
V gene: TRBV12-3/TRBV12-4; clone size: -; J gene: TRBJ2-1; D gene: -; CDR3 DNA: TGTGCCAGCAGTCCCAGTCGGGTTGGCCGGCGCGATGAGCAGTTCTTC; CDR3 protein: CASSPSRVGRRDEQFF
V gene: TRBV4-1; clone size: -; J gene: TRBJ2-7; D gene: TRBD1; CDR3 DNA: TGCGCCAGCAGCCAACTAAAGACAGGGTTAATTAACGAGCAGTACTTC; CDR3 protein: CASSQLKTGLINEQYF
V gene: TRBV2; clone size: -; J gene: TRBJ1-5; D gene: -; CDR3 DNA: TGTGCCAGCAGTGTTGAGGGAACTAGCAATCAGCCCCAGCATTTT; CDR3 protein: CASSVEGTSNQPQHF
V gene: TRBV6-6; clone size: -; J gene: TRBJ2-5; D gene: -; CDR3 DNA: TGTGCCAGCAGTCTCGATGACAGGATCCAAGAGACCCAGTACTTC; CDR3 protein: CASSLDDRIQETQYF
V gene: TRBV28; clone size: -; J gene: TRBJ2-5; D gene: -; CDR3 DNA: TGTGCCACCCAATCCGGGGGGCGATCAGAGACCCAGTACTTC; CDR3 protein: CATQSGGRSETQYF
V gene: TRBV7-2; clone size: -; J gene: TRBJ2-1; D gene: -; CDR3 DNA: TGTGCCAGCAGCATCCAGGCGCGGAATGAGCAGTTCTTC; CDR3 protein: CASSIQARNEQFF
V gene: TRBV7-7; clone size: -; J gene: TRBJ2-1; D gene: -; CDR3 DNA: TGTGCTAGCAGCTCTTCCCTCCTCGTCAATGAGCAGTTCTTC; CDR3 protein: CASSSSLLVNEQFF
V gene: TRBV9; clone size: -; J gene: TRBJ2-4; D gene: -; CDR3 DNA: TGTGCCAGCAGCGGAGACGGGGTAGGCATTCAGTACTTC; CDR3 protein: CASSGDGVGIQYF
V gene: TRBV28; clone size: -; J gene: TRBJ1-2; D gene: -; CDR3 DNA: TGTGCCACCTCGACAGAAATGGGCTATGGCTACACCTTC; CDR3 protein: CATSTEMGYGYTF
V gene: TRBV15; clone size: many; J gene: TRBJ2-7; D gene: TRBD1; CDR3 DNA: TGTGCCACCAGCAGCGCGACAGGGATTTTAGGCTACGAGCAGTACTTC; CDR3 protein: CATSSATGILGYEQYF
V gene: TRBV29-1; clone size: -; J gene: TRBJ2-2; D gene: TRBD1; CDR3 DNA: TGCAGCGTTGAAGATCAATCAGGGGGAAACACCGGGGAGCTGTTTTTT; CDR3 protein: CSVEDQSGGNTGELFF
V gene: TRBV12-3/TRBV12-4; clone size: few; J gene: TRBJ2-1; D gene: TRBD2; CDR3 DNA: TGTGCCAGCAGTCTTCGCATCTCCGGGACTAGCGGGGTTTTGCGCTACAATGAGCAGTTCTTC; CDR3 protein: CASSLRISGTSGVLRYNEQFF
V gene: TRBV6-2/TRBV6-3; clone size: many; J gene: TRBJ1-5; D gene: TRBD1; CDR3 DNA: TGTGCCAGCAGTTACCGGACAGGGGGCGGCAGTCAGCCCCAGCATTTT; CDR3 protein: CASSYRTGGGSQPQHF
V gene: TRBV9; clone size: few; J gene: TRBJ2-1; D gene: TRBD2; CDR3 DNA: TGTGCCAGCAGCGTTTCTAGCGGGGTCTACAATGAGCAGTTCTTC; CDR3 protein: CASSVSSGVYNEQFF
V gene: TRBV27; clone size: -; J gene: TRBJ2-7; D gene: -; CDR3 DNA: TGTGCCAGCAGTACCCTTTCCAGGAGCTACGAGCAGTACTTC; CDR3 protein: CASSTLSRSYEQYF
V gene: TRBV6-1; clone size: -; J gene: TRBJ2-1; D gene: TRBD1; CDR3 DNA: TGTGCCAGCAGTGCCCGGACAGGGAGGAATGAGCAGTTCTTC; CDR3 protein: CASSARTGRNEQFF
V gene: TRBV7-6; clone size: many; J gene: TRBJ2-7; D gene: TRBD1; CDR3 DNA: TGTGCCAGCAGTCATGGACAGGAAAGCTCCTACGAGCAGTACTTC; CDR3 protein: CASSHGQESSYEQYF
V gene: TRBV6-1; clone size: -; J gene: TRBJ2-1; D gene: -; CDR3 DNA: TGTGCCAGCAGCGAACCCGGAAGAGCTAACGATGAGCAGTTCTTC; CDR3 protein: CASSEPGRANDEQFF
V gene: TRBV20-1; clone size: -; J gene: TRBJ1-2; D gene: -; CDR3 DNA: TGCAGTGCCCATCCCGGGGCGGGCTACACCTTC; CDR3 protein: CSAHPGAGYTF
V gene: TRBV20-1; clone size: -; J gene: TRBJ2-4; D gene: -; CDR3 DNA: TGCAGTGCACCATTTGCACAGGGACCCAAAAACATTCAGTACTTC; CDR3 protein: CSAPFAQGPKNIQYF
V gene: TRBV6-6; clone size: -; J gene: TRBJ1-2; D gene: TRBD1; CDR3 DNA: TGTGCCAGCAGGGGGGACAGCCCGTATGGCTACACCTTC; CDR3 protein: CASRGDSPYGYTF
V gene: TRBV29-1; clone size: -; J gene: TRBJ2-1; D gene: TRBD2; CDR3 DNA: TGCAGCTTCTCTCTAGCGGGGGGGTACAATGAGCAGTTCTTC; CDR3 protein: CSFSLAGGYNEQFF
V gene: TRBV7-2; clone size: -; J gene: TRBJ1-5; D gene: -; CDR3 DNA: TGTGCCAGCAGCTTAGTAGGGAAAGGTGGAATTTCGCCCCAGCATTTT; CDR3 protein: CASSLVGKGGISPQHF
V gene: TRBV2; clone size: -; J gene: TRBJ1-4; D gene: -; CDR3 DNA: TGTGCCAGCATCGAGAGGGTCATAAGTGAAAAACTGTTTTTT; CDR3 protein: CASIERVISEKLFF
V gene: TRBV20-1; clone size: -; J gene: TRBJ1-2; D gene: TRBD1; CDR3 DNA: TGCAGTGTTATCACAGGGGCCTATGGCTACACCTTC; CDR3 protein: CSVITGAYGYTF
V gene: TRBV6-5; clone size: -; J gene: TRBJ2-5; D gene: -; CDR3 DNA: TGTGCCAGCAAAGACGGAGGTACCCAGTACTTC; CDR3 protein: CASKDGGTQYF
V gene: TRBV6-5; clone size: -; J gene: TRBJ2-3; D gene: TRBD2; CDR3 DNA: TGTGCCAGCACCTCTAGCGGGGGCACAGATACGCAGTATTTT; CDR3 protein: CASTSSGGTDTQYF
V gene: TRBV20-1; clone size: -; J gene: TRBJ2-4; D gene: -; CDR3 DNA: TGCAGTGCTAGAAAGGGGGGGATCAAAAACATTCAGTACTTC; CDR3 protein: CSARKGGIKNIQYF
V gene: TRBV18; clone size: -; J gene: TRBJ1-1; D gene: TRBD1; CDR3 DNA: TGTGCCAGTCACCGGACAGGCACGAACACTGAAGCTTTCTTT; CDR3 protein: CASHRTGTNTEAFF